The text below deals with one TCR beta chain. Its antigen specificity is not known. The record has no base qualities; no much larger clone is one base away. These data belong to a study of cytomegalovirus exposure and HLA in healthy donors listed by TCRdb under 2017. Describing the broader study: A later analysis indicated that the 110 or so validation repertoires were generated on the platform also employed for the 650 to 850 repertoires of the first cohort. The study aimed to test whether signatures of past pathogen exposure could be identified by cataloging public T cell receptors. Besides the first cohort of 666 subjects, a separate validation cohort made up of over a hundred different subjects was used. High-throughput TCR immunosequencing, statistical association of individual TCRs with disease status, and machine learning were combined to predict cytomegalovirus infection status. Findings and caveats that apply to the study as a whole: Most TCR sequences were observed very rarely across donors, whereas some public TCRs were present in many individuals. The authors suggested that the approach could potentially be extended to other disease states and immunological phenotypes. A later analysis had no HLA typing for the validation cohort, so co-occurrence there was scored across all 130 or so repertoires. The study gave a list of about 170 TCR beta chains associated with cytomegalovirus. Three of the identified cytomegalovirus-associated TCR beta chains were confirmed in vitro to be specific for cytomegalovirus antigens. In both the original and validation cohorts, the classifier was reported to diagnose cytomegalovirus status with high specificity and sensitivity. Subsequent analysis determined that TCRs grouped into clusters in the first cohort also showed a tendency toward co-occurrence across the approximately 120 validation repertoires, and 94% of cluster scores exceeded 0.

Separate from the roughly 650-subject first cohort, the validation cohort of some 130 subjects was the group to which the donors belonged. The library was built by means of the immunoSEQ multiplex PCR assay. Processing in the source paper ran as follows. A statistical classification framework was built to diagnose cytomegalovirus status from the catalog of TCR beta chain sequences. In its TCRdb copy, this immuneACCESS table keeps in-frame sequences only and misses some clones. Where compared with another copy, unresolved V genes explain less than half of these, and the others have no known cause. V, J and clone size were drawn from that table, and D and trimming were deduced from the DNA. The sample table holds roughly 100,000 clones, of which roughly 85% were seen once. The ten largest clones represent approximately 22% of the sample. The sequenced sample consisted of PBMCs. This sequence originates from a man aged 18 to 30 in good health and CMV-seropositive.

The encoded CDR3 is CASNKNTGELFF. The sequenced DNA: TGTGCCAGTAATAAAAACACCGGGGAGCTGTTTTTT. Recombination joined TRBV6-5 with TRBJ2-2, with no D gene named confidently. Via the germline V gene, CDR1 is MNHEY and CDR2 SVGAGI. V lost 9 bases and J lost 2 bases; the stretch between them is 7 bases long. There are 12 amino acids in the CDR3, from cysteine to phenylalanine inclusive. Only CDR3 DNA is held: 36 bases, read in frame from base 1.